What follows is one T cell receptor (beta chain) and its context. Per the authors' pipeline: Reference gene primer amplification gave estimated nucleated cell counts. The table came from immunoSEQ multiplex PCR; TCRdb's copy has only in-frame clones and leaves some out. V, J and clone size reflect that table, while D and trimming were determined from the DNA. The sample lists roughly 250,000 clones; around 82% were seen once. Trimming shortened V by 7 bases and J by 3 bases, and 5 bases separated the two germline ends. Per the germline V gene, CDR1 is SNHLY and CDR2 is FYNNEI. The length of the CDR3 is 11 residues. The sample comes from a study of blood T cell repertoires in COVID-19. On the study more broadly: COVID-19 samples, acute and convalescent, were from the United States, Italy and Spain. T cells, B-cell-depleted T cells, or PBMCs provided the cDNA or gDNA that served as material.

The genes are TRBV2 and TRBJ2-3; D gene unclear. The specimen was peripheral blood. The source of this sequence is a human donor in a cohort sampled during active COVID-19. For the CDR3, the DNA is TGTGCCAGCACTAGGACAGATACGCAGTATTTT. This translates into CASTRTDTQYF.